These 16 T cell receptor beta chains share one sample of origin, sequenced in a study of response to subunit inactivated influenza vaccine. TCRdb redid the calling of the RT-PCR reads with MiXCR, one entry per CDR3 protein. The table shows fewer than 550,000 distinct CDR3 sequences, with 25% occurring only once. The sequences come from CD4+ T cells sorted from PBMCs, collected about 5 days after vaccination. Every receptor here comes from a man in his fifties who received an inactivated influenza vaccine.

CDR3 coding DNA: TGTGCCAGCAGCGTAGTTAGCACAGATACGCAGTATTTT. Residues: CASSVVSTDTQYF. The V gene is TRBV9, the J gene TRBJ2-3, with unresolved D. CDR3 length: 13 residues. The ends were cut back, 0 bases at V and 0 bases at J, with 2 bases in the middle. Per germline, CDR1 SGDLS and CDR2 YYNGEE.

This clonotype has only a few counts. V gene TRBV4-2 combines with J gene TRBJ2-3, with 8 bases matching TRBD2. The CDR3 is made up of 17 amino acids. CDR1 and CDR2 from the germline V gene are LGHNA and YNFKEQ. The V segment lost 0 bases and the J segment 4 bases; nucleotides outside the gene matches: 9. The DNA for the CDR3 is TGTGCCAGCAGCCAAGATTTTCCGGGGGGGGCCCCAGATACGCAGTATTTT. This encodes CASSQDFPGGAPDTQYF.

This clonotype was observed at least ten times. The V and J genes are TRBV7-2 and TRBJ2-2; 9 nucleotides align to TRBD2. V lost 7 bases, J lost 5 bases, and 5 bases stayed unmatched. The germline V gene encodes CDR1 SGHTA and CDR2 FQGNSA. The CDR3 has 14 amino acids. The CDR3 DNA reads TGTGCCAGCAAGGGACTAGCTTCTACCGGGGAGCTGTTTTTT. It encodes CASKGLASTGELFF.

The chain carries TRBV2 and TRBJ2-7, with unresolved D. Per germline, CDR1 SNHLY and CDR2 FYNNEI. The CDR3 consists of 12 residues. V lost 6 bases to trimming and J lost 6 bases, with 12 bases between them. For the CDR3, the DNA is TGTGCCAGCAGCCTGTACTTGTCCGAGCAGTACTTC. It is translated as CASSLYLSEQYF.

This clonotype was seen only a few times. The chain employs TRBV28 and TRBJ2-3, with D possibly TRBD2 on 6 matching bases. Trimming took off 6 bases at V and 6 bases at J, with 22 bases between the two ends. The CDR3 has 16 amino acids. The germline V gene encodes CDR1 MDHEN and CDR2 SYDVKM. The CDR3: CASRSLPGGDQDTQYF. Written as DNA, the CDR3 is TGTGCCAGCAGGTCCCTCCCGGGCGGGGATCAGGATACGCAGTATTTT.

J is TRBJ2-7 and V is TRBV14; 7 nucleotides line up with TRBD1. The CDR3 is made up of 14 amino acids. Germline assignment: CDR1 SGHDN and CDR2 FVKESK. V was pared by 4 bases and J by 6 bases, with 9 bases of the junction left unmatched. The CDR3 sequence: CASSLFKGAGEQYF. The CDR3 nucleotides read TGTGCCAGCAGCCTCTTCAAGGGGGCCGGCGAGCAGTACTTC.

CDR3 protein: CASSEWGGDTEAFF. Written as DNA, the CDR3 is TGTGCCAGCAGTGAATGGGGCGGTGACACTGAAGCTTTCTTT. The chain carries TRBV6-1 and TRBJ1-1; tentatively, D is TRBD1 (5 bases). Germline V gives CDR1 MNHNS, CDR2 SASEGT. The CDR3 length is 14 residues. V lost 2 bases to trimming and J lost 3 bases, with 10 bases between them.

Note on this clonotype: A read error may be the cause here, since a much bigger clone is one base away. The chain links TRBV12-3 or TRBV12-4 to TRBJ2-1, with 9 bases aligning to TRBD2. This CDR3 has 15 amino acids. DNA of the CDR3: TGTGCCAGCAGCCCGCTAGCGGGGAACAACAATGAGCAGCTCTTC. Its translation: CASSPLAGNNNEQLF.

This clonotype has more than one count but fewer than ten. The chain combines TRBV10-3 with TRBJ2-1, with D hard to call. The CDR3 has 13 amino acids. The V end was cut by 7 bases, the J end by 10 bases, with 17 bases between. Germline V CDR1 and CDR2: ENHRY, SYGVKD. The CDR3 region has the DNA TGTGCCATCACTTCCCAAGTGACTGGCGAGCAGTTCTTC. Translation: CAITSQVTGEQFF.

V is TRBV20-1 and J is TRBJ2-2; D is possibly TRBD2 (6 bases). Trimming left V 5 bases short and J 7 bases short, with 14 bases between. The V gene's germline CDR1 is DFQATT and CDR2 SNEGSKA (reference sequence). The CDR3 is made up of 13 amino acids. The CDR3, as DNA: TGCAGTGCTTCGAGGACTACTAACGGGGAGCTGTTTTTT. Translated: CSASRTTNGELFF.

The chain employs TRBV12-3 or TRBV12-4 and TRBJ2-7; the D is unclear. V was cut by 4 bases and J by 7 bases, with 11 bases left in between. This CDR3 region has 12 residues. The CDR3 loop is CASSSRPMEQYF. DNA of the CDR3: TGTGCCAGCAGTTCCCGGCCCATGGAGCAGTACTTC.

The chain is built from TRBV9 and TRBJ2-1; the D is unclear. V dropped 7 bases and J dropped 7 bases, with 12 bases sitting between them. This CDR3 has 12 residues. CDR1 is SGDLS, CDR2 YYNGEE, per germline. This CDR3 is CASGAPGNEQFF. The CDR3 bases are TGTGCCAGCGGTGCCCCCGGGAATGAGCAGTTCTTC.

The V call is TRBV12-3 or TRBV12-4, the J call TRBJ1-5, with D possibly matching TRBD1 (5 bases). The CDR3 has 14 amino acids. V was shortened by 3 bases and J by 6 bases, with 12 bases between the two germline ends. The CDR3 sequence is CASSFRVNPQPQHF. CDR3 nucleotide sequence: TGTGCCAGCAGTTTCAGGGTAAATCCTCAGCCCCAGCATTTT.

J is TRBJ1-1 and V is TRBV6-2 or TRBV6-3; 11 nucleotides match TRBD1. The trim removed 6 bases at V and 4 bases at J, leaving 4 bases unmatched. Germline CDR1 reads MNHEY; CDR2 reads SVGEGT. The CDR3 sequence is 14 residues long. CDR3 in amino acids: CASRRTGGITEAFF. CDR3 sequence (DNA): TGTGCCAGCAGGCGGACAGGGGGCATCACTGAAGCTTTCTTT.

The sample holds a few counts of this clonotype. CDR3 residues: CSASFQGAAEAFF. DNA for the CDR3: TGCAGTGCTAGTTTCCAGGGGGCTGCTGAAGCTTTCTTT. The chain couples TRBV20-1 to TRBJ1-1; 8 bases match TRBD1. The junction had 6 bases not matched to a gene; V was cut back by 3 bases and J by 6 bases. From germline, CDR1 is DFQATT and CDR2 SNEGSKA (reference sequence). The CDR3 has 13 amino acids.

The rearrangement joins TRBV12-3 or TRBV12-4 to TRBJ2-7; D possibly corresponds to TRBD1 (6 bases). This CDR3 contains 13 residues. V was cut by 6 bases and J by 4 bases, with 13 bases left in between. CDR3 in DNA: TGTGCCAGCAGCAGAGACAGGATTTACGAGCAGTACTTC. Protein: CASSRDRIYEQYF.